The 24 T cell receptor beta chains reported below all come from one sample, sequenced in a study of cytomegalovirus exposure and HLA in healthy donors. The PCR employed 60 Vbeta primers together with 13 Jbeta primers. The data were produced by immunoSEQ multiplex PCR, yet TCRdb's version contains in-frame clones alone and is incomplete. The table has approximately 80,000 clones, 73% seen once. Sample: PBMCs. The receptors derive from a woman in her 40s in good health and CMV-seropositive.

This clone has just a few counts. J is TRBJ2-1 and V is TRBV19; 13 bases agree with TRBD2. The CDR3 contains 15 residues. The V gene end was trimmed by 1 base and the J gene end by 7 bases; junction bases not matched to a gene: 1. Germline V gene lookup returns CDR1 LNHDA and CDR2 SQIVND (reference sequence). CDR3 bases: TGTGCCAGTAGTATAGGGACTAGCGGGAGTAATGAGCAGTTCTTC. Protein sequence: CASSIGTSGSNEQFF.

Only a few counts were recorded for this clone. The chain links TRBV7-9 to TRBJ1-2, with 7 bases fitting TRBD1. V lost 3 bases to trimming and J lost 6 bases; unmatched junction nucleotides: 7. Germline CDR1 is SEHNR and CDR2 is FQNEAQ (reference sequence). The CDR3 runs 14 residues. CDR3 residues: CASSFGTVENGYTF. CDR3 nucleotide sequence: TGTGCCAGCAGCTTCGGGACAGTGGAGAATGGCTACACCTTC.

The V and J genes are TRBV7-6 and TRBJ2-1; D might be TRBD2 (6 bases). Trimming took 7 bases from V and 7 from J, leaving 8 bases between them. CDR1 SGHVS and CDR2 FNYEAQ come from the germline V gene. This CDR3 is built from 11 residues. CDR3 sequence (DNA): TGTGCCAGCACCCGGGGGAATGAGCAGTTCTTC. Translating gives CASTRGNEQFF.

J is TRBJ2-1 and V is TRBV9; 7 bases are a match to TRBD2. The J segment lost 0 bases and the V segment lost 4 bases, leaving 7 bases of the junction unmatched. The CDR3 sequence is 16 residues long. Germline V gene data show CDR1 as SGDLS and CDR2 as YYNGEE. CDR3 region: CASSPRGGSSYNEQFF. The CDR3 bases are TGTGCCAGCAGCCCCCGAGGCGGGAGCTCCTACAATGAGCAGTTCTTC.

The J gene is TRBJ1-1, the V gene TRBV28, with D perhaps matching TRBD1 (6 bases). This CDR3 region has 15 residues. The germline V and J ends were trimmed by 4 bases and 4 bases, with 16 bases remaining between them. CDR1 and CDR2 from the germline V gene are MDHEN and SYDVKM. CDR3 protein: CASSSPGEKSTEAFF. CDR3 in DNA: TGTGCCAGCAGTTCCCCAGGGGAAAAGAGCACTGAAGCTTTCTTT.

A note on this clone: One end of the junction varies from germline; a read error may be responsible. V usage is TRBV6-5 and J usage is TRBJ2-7; D may be TRBD1 (6 bases). CDR3 length: 11 residues. The V gene's germline CDR1 is MNHEY and CDR2 SVGAGI. The CDR3 loop is CARATGTHPDF. CDR3 DNA: TGTGCCAGGGCTACAGGGACACACCCCGACTTC.

The rearrangement joins TRBV10-1 to TRBJ2-5; the match to TRBD2 covers 16 bases. Looked up from germline, CDR1 is WNHNN and CDR2 is SYGVQD (reference sequence). The trim removed 7 bases at V and 5 bases at J, leaving 10 bases unmatched. There are 17 residues in the CDR3. CDR3 DNA sequence: TGCGCCAGCAACCCCGGGACTAGCGGGGGGGCGATTGAGACCCAGTACTTC. Residues: CASNPGTSGGAIETQYF.

The chain carries TRBV6-5 and TRBJ1-2; D uncertain. The germline V and J ends were trimmed by 6 bases and 4 bases, with 15 bases remaining between them. The CDR3 runs 14 residues. The germline CDR1 and CDR2 sequences are MNHEY and SVGAGI. The CDR3 is CASSSRQLPYGYTF. As DNA, the CDR3 is TGTGCCAGCAGCTCCCGTCAGTTGCCCTATGGCTACACCTTC.

The rearrangement uses TRBV6-5 and TRBJ2-7; the match to TRBD2 covers 9 bases. Germline V lookup: CDR1 MNHEY, CDR2 SVGAGI. The trim removed 3 bases at V and 7 bases at J, leaving 10 bases unmatched. The CDR3 has 15 residues. This chain's CDR3 is CASSYVVAGVGEQYF. The CDR3 region has the DNA TGTGCCAGCAGTTATGTGGTAGCGGGAGTAGGGGAGCAGTACTTC.

In this sample, this clone turned up a few times. V and J are TRBV21-1 and TRBJ1-1. TRBV21-1 constitutes a pseudogene. CDR3 size: 16 residues. CDR3 nucleotide sequence: TGTGCCAGCAGCAAGGCAATGACTGAGGGGAACACTGAAGCTTTCTTT. Its protein is CASSKAMTEGNTEAFF.

The gene calls are TRBV27 and TRBJ2-6, with TRBD1 matching over 9 bases. Germline V gives CDR1 MNHEY, CDR2 SMNVEV (reference sequence). Trimming cost V 6 bases and J 1 base; bases outside gene matches: 7. The CDR3 consists of 17 residues. DNA of the CDR3: TGTGCCAGCAGGCCGGAGACAGGGGGGTCTGGGGCCAACGTCCTGACTTTC. Protein sequence: CASRPETGGSGANVLTF.

V and J are TRBV29-1 and TRBJ1-5, with TRBD1 as a possible D gene (6 bases). V was shortened by 8 bases and J by 14 bases, with 25 bases between the two germline ends. Germline V lookup: CDR1 SQVTM, CDR2 ANQGSEA. The length of the CDR3 is 13 residues. CDR3 amino acids: CSIRDNNNEHKHF. The CDR3 bases are TGCAGCATTCGGGACAACAACAATGAGCACAAGCATTTT.

The chain is built from TRBV9 and TRBJ1-2; the match to TRBD1 covers 11 bases. The germline V gene encodes CDR1 SGDLS and CDR2 YYNGEE. V lost 0 bases, J lost 3 bases, and 4 bases stayed unmatched. The length of the CDR3 is 16 residues. CDR3 amino acids: CASSVDRDRGYYGYTF. In DNA form, the CDR3 reads TGTGCCAGCAGCGTAGATCGGGACAGGGGGTACTATGGCTACACCTTC.

The chain combines TRBV4-3 with TRBJ2-6, with D unresolved. This CDR3 is 17 amino acids long. CDR1 LGHNA and CDR2 YSLEER come from the germline V gene. V was shortened by 0 bases and J by 0 bases, with 9 bases between the two germline ends. CDR3 residues: CASSQDVAGSGANVLTF. The DNA of the CDR3 is TGCGCCAGCAGCCAAGATGTCGCCGGCTCTGGGGCCAACGTCCTGACTTTC.

This chain connects TRBV6-1 to TRBJ1-1; unclear D gene. The CDR3 is made up of 13 amino acids. The ends were cut back, 6 bases at V and 6 bases at J, with 14 bases in the middle. Germline values: CDR1 MNHNS, CDR2 SASEGT. Written as DNA, the CDR3 is TGTGCCAGCAGCCTTAGCGGTTCGGCTGAAGCTTTCTTT. Translated, it gives CASSLSGSAEAFF.

The V call is TRBV19, the J call TRBJ2-2, with D maybe TRBD1 (5 bases). V gave up 10 bases and J gave up 2 bases, with 14 bases separating them. Germline CDR1 reads LNHDA; CDR2 reads SQIVND (reference sequence). CDR3 length equals 14 residues. The DNA for the CDR3 is TGTGCCACCAAGTGGGGCGTCAACACCGGGGAGCTGTTTTTT. Protein: CATKWGVNTGELFF.

V is TRBV4-1 and J is TRBJ1-5, with 7 bases lining up with TRBD1. The junction had 11 bases not matched to a gene; V was cut back by 4 bases and J by 5 bases. This CDR3 region has 16 residues. Germline assignment: CDR1 MGHRA and CDR2 YSYEKL. CDR3 residues: CASSPQEPTGDQPQHF. The CDR3 DNA is TGCGCCAGCAGCCCTCAAGAACCAACAGGGGATCAGCCCCAGCATTTT.

This chain links TRBV7-2 with TRBJ2-7; 9 bases are a match to TRBD1. V lost 11 bases and J lost 6; bases outside the gene matches: 14. This CDR3 is 14 amino acids long. The germline V gene has CDR1 SGHTA and CDR2 FQGNSA. The CDR3 region is CASSGGQGIREQYF. In nucleotides, the CDR3 is TGTGCCTCCAGCGGCGGACAGGGGATTCGCGAGCAGTACTTC.

The V gene is TRBV18, the J gene TRBJ2-7; maybe TRBD1 (6 bases). This CDR3 contains 13 residues. V lost 3 bases to trimming and J lost 2 bases, with 8 bases between them. The V gene's germline CDR1 is KGHSH and CDR2 LQKENI. The CDR3 here is CASSPQGPYEQYF. In DNA, the CDR3 is TGTGCCAGCTCACCTCAGGGGCCCTACGAGCAGTACTTC.

V gene TRBV5-1 combines with J gene TRBJ1-6, with 9 bases lining up with TRBD1. V lost 4 bases and J lost 9; bases outside the gene matches: 8. The CDR3 loop spans 15 amino acids. Per germline, CDR1 SGHRS and CDR2 YFSETQ. DNA of the CDR3: TGCGCCAGCAGCCTGGGACAGGGCTACCTTTCACCCCTCCACTTT. It is translated as CASSLGQGYLSPLHF. The full variable domain, completed using reference TRBV5-1 and TRBJ1-6, is KAGVTQTPRYLIKTRGQQVTLSCSPISGHRSVSWYQQTPGQGLQFLFEYFSETQRNKGNFPGRFSGRQFSNSRSEMNVSTLELGDSALYLCASSLGQGYLSPLHFGNGTRLTVT.

The CDR3 here is CASSVVLVGDEQFF. The CDR3 DNA reads TGTGCCAGCAGCGTAGTCTTAGTCGGGGATGAGCAGTTCTTC. This chain joins TRBV9 and TRBJ2-1; D possibly corresponds to TRBD2 (5 bases). CDR3 length equals 14 residues. Germline V gene lookup returns CDR1 SGDLS and CDR2 YYNGEE. The V end lost 0 bases, the J end lost 8 bases, and 12 bases lay between the germline ends.

The J gene is TRBJ1-6, the V gene TRBV28; TRBD1 matches 7 bases. With 5 bases clipped from V and 0 bases from J, the junction kept 4 bases outside the gene matches. This CDR3 is built from 16 residues. The V gene's germline CDR1 is MDHEN and CDR2 SYDVKM. The CDR3 sequence: CASSVGGASYNSPLHF. DNA of the CDR3: TGTGCCAGCAGTGTAGGGGGCGCCTCCTATAATTCACCCCTCCACTTT. The full variable domain, rest sourced from reference TRBV28 and TRBJ1-6, is DVKVTQSSRYLVKRTGEKVFLECVQDMDHENMFWYRQDPGLGLRLIYFSYDVKMKEKGDIPEGYSVSREKKERFSLILESASTNQTSMYLCASSVGGASYNSPLHFGNGTRLTVT.

This sequence joins TRBV7-9 and TRBJ2-3, with D possibly TRBD1 on 6 matching bases. This CDR3 comprises 15 residues. Looked up from germline, CDR1 is SEHNR and CDR2 is FQNEAQ (reference sequence). V was pared by 7 bases and J by 2 bases, with 16 bases between. This CDR3 reads CASIGPTGNTDTQYF. The CDR3 DNA is TGTGCCAGCATAGGACCGACAGGAAACACAGATACGCAGTATTTT.

The chain joins TRBV6-6 to TRBJ1-2; possibly TRBD1 for D (6 bases). CDR3 length: 14 residues. CDR1 is MNHNY and CDR2 is SVGAGI in the germline V gene (reference sequence). V was shortened by 7 bases and J by 4 bases, with 16 bases between the two germline ends. The CDR3 nucleotides read TGTGCCAGCACGCCGTCAGGGGACGTCTATGGCTACACCTTC. It translates to CASTPSGDVYGYTF.